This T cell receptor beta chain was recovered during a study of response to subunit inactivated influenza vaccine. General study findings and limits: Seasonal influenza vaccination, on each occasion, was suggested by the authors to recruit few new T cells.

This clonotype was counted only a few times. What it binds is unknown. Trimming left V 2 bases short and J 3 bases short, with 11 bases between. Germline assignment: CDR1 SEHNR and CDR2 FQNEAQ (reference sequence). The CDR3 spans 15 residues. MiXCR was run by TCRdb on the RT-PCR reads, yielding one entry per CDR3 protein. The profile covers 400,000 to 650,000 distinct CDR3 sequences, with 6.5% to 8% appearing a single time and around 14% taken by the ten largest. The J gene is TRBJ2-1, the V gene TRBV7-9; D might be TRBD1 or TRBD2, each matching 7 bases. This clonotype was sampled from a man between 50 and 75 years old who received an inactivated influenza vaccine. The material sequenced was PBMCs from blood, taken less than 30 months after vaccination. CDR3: CASSLQGGDYNEQFF. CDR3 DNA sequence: TGTGCCAGCAGCTTACAGGGGGGGGACTACAATGAGCAGTTCTTC.